The present entry profiles one TCR beta chain with its context. Germline V gene sequence: CDR1 ENHRY, CDR2 SYGVKD. Trimming stripped 3 bases from V and 0 bases from J, with 12 bases between. The CDR3 covers 15 residues. Donors were healthy HIV-negative adults without recent acute infections or vaccinations. This record comes from a study of shared clonotypes between healthy human individuals. Libraries were prepared by immunoSEQ multiplex PCR; TCRdb keeps only in-frame clonotypes and omits some of them. Here the sample spans nearly 500,000 clones, 76% being singletons. The rearrangement joins TRBV10-3 to TRBJ2-7, with D tentatively TRBD1 or TRBD2 (5 bases each). This clonotype originated in a woman in her thirties or forties in good health. Some clones in this sample may be carry-over from other donors' samples. Material: PBMCs. The CDR3 reads CAISEGDPSSYEQYF. The CDR3 DNA is TGTGCCATCAGTGAAGGGGACCCTAGCTCCTACGAGCAGTACTTC.